This paragraph covers one T cell receptor beta chain sequence. This sample was included in a study of technical replicates of blood from a handful of donors. In germline, CDR1 is SQVTM, CDR2 ANQGSEA. The CDR3 is 14 residues long. V was pared by 6 bases and J by 6 bases, with 9 bases of the junction left unmatched. Measured with immunoSEQ multiplex PCR; TCRdb has only the in-frame clones, and not every one. Of about 75,000 clones listed, around 97% are singletons. Sequenced sample: T cells isolated from PBMCs. This chain links TRBV29-1 with TRBJ2-2; the match to TRBD1 covers 8 bases. The clonotype comes from a human donor in good health. CDR3 sequence reads: CSVETGVVAGELFF. DNA of the CDR3: TGCAGCGTAGAGACAGGGGTAGTCGCCGGGGAGCTGTTTTTT.